Presented here are 20 T cell receptor beta chains from one specimen sequenced in a study of blood T cell repertoires in COVID-19. The repertoire was sequenced with immunoSEQ multiplex PCR; TCRdb's copy has only in-frame clones and lacks some. Of approximately 170,000 clones in the sample, approximately 77% were seen once. The sequenced sample was peripheral blood. Source of these receptors: a woman over 75 with active or convalescent COVID-19.

The rearrangement uses TRBV3-1 (or the pseudogene TRBV3-2) and TRBJ2-7; 8 bases agree with TRBD1. The J segment lost 0 bases and the V segment lost 4 bases, leaving 5 bases of the junction unmatched. CDR1 and CDR2 from the germline V gene are LGHDT and YNNKEL (reference sequence). The CDR3 runs 15 residues. CDR3 in amino acids: CASSPGTGGSYEQYF. In DNA, the CDR3 is TGTGCCAGCAGCCCCGGGACAGGAGGCTCCTACGAGCAGTACTTC.

V and J are TRBV30 and TRBJ1-5; D gene ambiguous. V lost 1 base to trimming and J lost 6 bases, with 16 bases between them. Looked up from germline, CDR1 is GTSNPN and CDR2 is SVGIG (reference sequence). The CDR3 extends over 15 amino acids. CDR3 residues: CAWSANSGTGQPQHF. CDR3 coding DNA: TGTGCCTGGAGTGCCAATTCGGGTACGGGTCAGCCCCAGCATTTT. Drawing the rest from reference TRBV30 and TRBJ1-5, the complete variable domain is SQTIHQWPATLVQPVGSPLSLECTVEGTSNPNLYWYRQAAGRGLQLLFYSVGIGQISSEVPQNLSASRPQDRQFILSSKKLLLSDSGFYLCAWSANSGTGQPQHFGDGTRLSIL.

The chain links TRBV5-1 to TRBJ1-1; D is perhaps TRBD1 (5 bases). This CDR3 spans 14 amino acids. Trimming left V 3 bases short and J 2 bases short, with 11 bases between. In germline, CDR1 is SGHRS, CDR2 YFSETQ. DNA of the CDR3: TGCGCCAGCAGCTCCCTGACAGTTAACACTGAAGCTTTCTTT. This sequence encodes CASSSLTVNTEAFF.

The chain recombines TRBV5-4 with TRBJ1-2, with TRBD1 matching over 7 bases. The CDR3 is made up of 12 amino acids. Germline V lookup: CDR1 SGHNT, CDR2 YYREEE (reference sequence). V dropped 4 bases and J dropped 8; count of bases not matched to a gene: 5. The CDR3 coding sequence is TGTGCCAGCAGCCCAAGACAGGGAGGCTACACCTTC. Encoded protein: CASSPRQGGYTF.

This chain joins TRBV5-1 and TRBJ2-1, with TRBD2 matching over 11 bases. The V gene end was trimmed by 3 bases and the J gene end by 4 bases; junction bases not matched to a gene: 6. Looked up from germline, CDR1 is SGHRS and CDR2 is YFSETQ. The CDR3 has 16 residues. CDR3 DNA sequence: TGCGCCAGCAGCTCCCTCCCTAGCGGGGGGTACAATGAGCAGTTCTTC. This sequence encodes CASSSLPSGGYNEQFF.

This chain joins TRBV27 and TRBJ2-6, with 7 positions matching TRBD1. The CDR3 totals 14 residues. The V gene end was trimmed by 6 bases and the J gene end by 2 bases; junction bases not matched to a gene: 1. The germline V gene encodes CDR1 MNHEY and CDR2 SMNVEV (reference sequence). The CDR3 loop is CASSRGTGANVLTF. The CDR3, as DNA: TGTGCCAGCAGCAGGGGGACTGGGGCCAACGTCCTGACTTTC.

The V gene is TRBV14, the J gene TRBJ1-3, with D hard to call. V was shortened by 0 bases and J by 4 bases, with 10 bases between the two germline ends. In germline, CDR1 is SGHDN, CDR2 FVKESK. The CDR3 runs 15 residues. The CDR3 reads CASSQEYGYGNTIYF. CDR3 in DNA: TGTGCCAGCAGCCAAGAATACGGGTACGGAAACACCATATATTTT.

The chain employs TRBV6-2 or TRBV6-3 and TRBJ2-1; 8 nucleotides agree with TRBD1. Looked up from germline, CDR1 is MNHEY and CDR2 is SVGEGT. This CDR3 comprises 15 residues. The V gene end was trimmed by 1 base and the J gene end by 6 bases; junction bases not matched to a gene: 5. The DNA for the CDR3 is TGTGCCAGCAGTTACTGGGCAGGGGGCTTCAATGAGCAGTTCTTC. This gives the protein CASSYWAGGFNEQFF.

The chain has TRBV2 and TRBJ1-4; D unresolved. Germline V gene data show CDR1 as SNHLY and CDR2 as FYNNEI. This CDR3 has 12 residues. Trimming shortened V by 2 bases and J by 8 bases, and 6 bases separated the two germline ends. CDR3 amino acids: CASSERFEKLFF. CDR3 nucleotide sequence: TGTGCCAGCAGTGAACGGTTCGAAAAACTGTTTTTT.

V gene TRBV18 combines with J gene TRBJ2-7, with D perhaps TRBD1 (5 bases). V was shortened by 2 bases and J by 5 bases, with 22 bases between the two germline ends. Looked up from germline, CDR1 is KGHSH and CDR2 is LQKENI. The CDR3 has 17 residues. The CDR3 loop is CASSPNLPGATVHEQYF. CDR3 DNA sequence: TGTGCCAGCTCACCAAATCTTCCTGGGGCTACCGTCCACGAGCAGTACTTC.

The rearrangement joins TRBV2 to TRBJ1-6; D call uncertain. The CDR3 is 13 amino acids. Trimming shortened V by 5 bases and J by 8 bases, and 10 bases separated the two germline ends. Germline V CDR1 and CDR2: SNHLY, FYNNEI. This CDR3 is CASSRAVDSPLHF. The CDR3 nucleotides read TGTGCCAGCAGTCGCGCCGTTGATTCACCCCTCCACTTT.

The chain combines TRBV25-1 with TRBJ2-1, with 7 nucleotides matching TRBD1. The CDR3 has 15 amino acids. V shed 3 bases and J 8 bases; nucleotides not matched to a gene: 10. Germline assignment: CDR1 MGHDK and CDR2 SYGVNS. The CDR3 nucleotides read TGTGCCAGCAGTGAGACAGGGTATGTCATGGATGAGCAGTTCTTC. It is translated as CASSETGYVMDEQFF.

V is TRBV7-8 and J is TRBJ1-3, with TRBD1 as a possible D gene (6 bases). Per the germline V gene, CDR1 is SGHVS and CDR2 is FQNEAQ. Trimming pared 2 bases from V and 4 bases from J, leaving 12 bases between. The CDR3 is 15 amino acids. Here the CDR3 reads CASSLLGARGNTIYF. The CDR3 coding sequence is TGTGCCAGCAGCTTACTGGGGGCGAGAGGAAACACCATATATTTT. Full variable domain (remainder filled in from reference TRBV7-8 and TRBJ1-3): GAGVSQSPRYKVAKRGQDVALRCDPISGHVSLFWYQQALGQGPEFLTYFQNEAQLDKSGLPSDRFFAERPEGSVSTLKIQRTQQEDSAVYLCASSLLGARGNTIYFGEGSWLTVV.

The chain has TRBV5-1 and TRBJ2-7; D gene ambiguous. CDR1 is SGHRS, CDR2 YFSETQ, per germline. Trimming removed 0 bases from V and 2 bases from J, with 9 bases in between. The CDR3 runs 14 residues. In nucleotides, the CDR3 is TGCGCCAGCAGCTTGGGTCAGATCCCCTACGAGCAGTACTTC. This translates into CASSLGQIPYEQYF. The variable domain in full, completed from reference TRBV5-1 and TRBJ2-7, reads KAGVTQTPRYLIKTRGQQVTLSCSPISGHRSVSWYQQTPGQGLQFLFEYFSETQRNKGNFPGRFSGRQFSNSRSEMNVSTLELGDSALYLCASSLGQIPYEQYFGPGTRLTVT.

V and J are TRBV5-1 and TRBJ2-5; maybe TRBD2 (6 bases). Between the trimmed V and J ends, which lost 0 bases and 2 bases, there was a span of 17 bases. The CDR3 extends over 17 amino acids. Per germline, CDR1 SGHRS and CDR2 YFSETQ. The DNA for the CDR3 is TGCGCCAGCAGCTTGGGGCCCGGGGGTGGGCTGCAAGAGACCCAGTACTTC. Amino acid sequence: CASSLGPGGGLQETQYF.

This clone was seen a handful of times. The chain has TRBV28 and TRBJ1-2; no clear D. The V end was cut by 4 bases, the J end by 0 bases, with 12 bases between. The CDR3 sequence is 15 residues long. The germline gives CDR1 MDHEN, CDR2 SYDVKM. CDR3 residues: CASSYLVATNYGYTF. The CDR3 coding sequence is TGTGCCAGCAGTTACCTCGTGGCAACTAACTATGGCTACACCTTC.

The rearrangement links TRBV5-1 to TRBJ1-6, with 9 positions matching TRBD1. Looked up from germline, CDR1 is SGHRS and CDR2 is YFSETQ. V dropped 2 bases and J dropped 8; count of bases not matched to a gene: 5. The CDR3 is made up of 15 amino acids. The CDR3 nucleotides are TGCGCCAGCAGCTTACAGGGGGCGCCGGATTCACCCCTCCACTTT. This gives the protein CASSLQGAPDSPLHF.

This chain uses TRBV5-4 with TRBJ2-3; D is possibly TRBD2 (5 bases). The CDR3 covers 17 residues. Per germline, CDR1 SGHNT and CDR2 YYREEE (reference sequence). V lost 0 bases to trimming and J lost 4 bases, with 18 bases between them. CDR3 DNA sequence: TGTGCCAGCAGCTTGGACCCGGGAAGTACTCATTCAGATACGCAGTATTTT. Encoded protein: CASSLDPGSTHSDTQYF. The whole variable domain, remainder taken from reference TRBV5-4 and TRBJ2-3, is ETGVTQSPTHLIKTRGQQVTLRCSSQSGHNTVSWYQQALGQGPQFIFQYYREEENGRGNFPPRFSGLQFPNYSSELNVNALELDDSALYLCASSLDPGSTHSDTQYFGPGTRLTVL.

The chain has TRBV5-6 and TRBJ2-7, with a weak D call TRBD2 (6 bases). Germline V gene data show CDR1 as SGHDT and CDR2 as YYEEEE. The CDR3 spans 14 residues. The V and J ends lost 4 bases and 4 bases respectively, with 15 bases between them. The CDR3 is CASSPDSTRYEQYF. CDR3 nucleotides: TGTGCCAGCAGCCCGGACTCGACTAGGTACGAGCAGTACTTC. Full variable domain (outside the CDR3, taken from reference TRBV5-6 and TRBJ2-7): DAGVTQSPTHLIKTRGQQVTLRCSPKSGHDTVSWYQQALGQGPQFIFQYYEEEERQRGNFPDRFSGHQFPNYSSELNVNALLLGDSALYLCASSPDSTRYEQYFGPGTRLTVT.

The gene calls are TRBV7-3 and TRBJ2-5; TRBD2 aligns across 7 bases. J lost 2 bases, V lost 1 base, and 7 bases had no gene match. Per germline, CDR1 SGHTA and CDR2 FQGTGA. The CDR3 has 16 residues. CDR3 nucleotide sequence: TGTGCCAGCAGCTTAATCGTCGGAGCGGGACAAGAGACCCAGTACTTC. Amino acids: CASSLIVGAGQETQYF.